Listed below are T cell receptor beta chains from one sample, sequenced in a study of shared clonotypes between healthy human individuals. Using immunoSEQ multiplex PCR, the repertoire was profiled, and TCRdb retains in-frame clones only, with some absent. The table has roughly 2.4 million clones, around 95% seen once. Sample: naive CD4+ T cells sorted from blood. Receptors were obtained from a man aged 18 to 29 in good health. Both conserved end residues are part of each CDR3. Each record gives: D gene, clone size, V gene, J gene, CDR3 DNA, CDR3 protein. D genes are given only for firm matches. The size field is filled for only some rows; it gives once, few, many or a size class.

TRBD2	-	TRBV5-1	TRBJ2-3	TGCGCCAGCAGCTTGGTAACTAGCGGGGGCACAGATACGCAGTATTTT	CASSLVTSGGTDTQYF
-	-	TRBV18	TRBJ2-1	TGTGCCAGCTCACCCCGGTACTCCACCAATGAGCAGTTCTTC	CASSPRYSTNEQFF
-	-	TRBV30	TRBJ2-5	TGTGCCTGGAGTGTACGTGCGGGGGCCCGCTCTCAAGAGACCCAGTACTTC	CAWSVRAGARSQETQYF
-	-	TRBV5-1	TRBJ1-4	TGCGCCAGCAGCTTGGCGGGAAGGAGTGAAAAACTGTTTTTT	CASSLAGRSEKLFF
-	-	TRBV7-9	TRBJ1-4	TGTGCCAGCTCGTGGTCCAGGGGAAATGAAAAACTGTTTTTT	CASSWSRGNEKLFF
TRBD1	-	TRBV2	TRBJ1-2	TGTGCCAGCACCGGGACAGGGAACTATGGCTACACCTTC	CASTGTGNYGYTF
-	-	TRBV27	TRBJ2-3	TGTGCCAGCGGAAAGCCAGGCATCACAGATACGCAGTATTTT	CASGKPGITDTQYF
-	-	TRBV7-9	TRBJ1-6	TGTGCCAGCAGCTTCCCCGGGGAATACTCACCCCTCCACTTT	CASSFPGEYSPLHF
-	-	TRBV6-5	TRBJ1-4	TGTGCCAGCAGTTACTCCGAGCGGGAAAAACTGTTTTTT	CASSYSEREKLFF
TRBD2	-	TRBV27	TRBJ2-5	TGTGCCAGCAGTTCCGGGGGGACGGAGACCCAGTACTTC	CASSSGGTETQYF
TRBD1	-	TRBV2	TRBJ1-1	TGTGCCAGCAGCGGACAGGGGGGAATAACTGAAGCTTTCTTT	CASSGQGGITEAFF
TRBD2	-	TRBV5-1	TRBJ2-7	TGCGCCAGCAGCTGGCTGGAGCGGGGAGCTGGGGAGCAGTACTTC	CASSWLERGAGEQYF
-	once	TRBV14	TRBJ1-2	TGTGCCAGCAGCCAAGAAAACTATGGCTACACCTTC	CASSQENYGYTF
-	-	TRBV6-5	TRBJ2-2	TGTGCCAGCAGTTACTCCCGGCAGTCGGCCGGGGAGCTGTTTTTT	CASSYSRQSAGELFF
TRBD1	-	TRBV10-2	TRBJ1-3	TGCGCCAGCAGTGCCCAGGGGGCGTGGGGAAACACCATATATTTT	CASSAQGAWGNTIYF
-	-	TRBV30	TRBJ2-7	TGTGCCTGGAGTGTGGGCCTCGAACTCTACGAGCAGTACTTC	CAWSVGLELYEQYF